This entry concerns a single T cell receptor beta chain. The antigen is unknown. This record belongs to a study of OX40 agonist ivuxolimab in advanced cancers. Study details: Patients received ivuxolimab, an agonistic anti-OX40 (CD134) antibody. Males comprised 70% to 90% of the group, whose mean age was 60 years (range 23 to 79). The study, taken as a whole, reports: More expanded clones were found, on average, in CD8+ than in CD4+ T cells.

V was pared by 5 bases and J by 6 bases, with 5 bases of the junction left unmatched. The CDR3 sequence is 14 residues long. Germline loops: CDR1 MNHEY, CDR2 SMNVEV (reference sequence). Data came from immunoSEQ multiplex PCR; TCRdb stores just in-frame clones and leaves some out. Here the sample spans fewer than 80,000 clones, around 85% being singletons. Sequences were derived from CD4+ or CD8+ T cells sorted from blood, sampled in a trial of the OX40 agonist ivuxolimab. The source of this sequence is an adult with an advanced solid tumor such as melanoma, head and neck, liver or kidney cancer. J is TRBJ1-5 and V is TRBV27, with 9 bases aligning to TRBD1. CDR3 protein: CASSGQGMFQPQHF. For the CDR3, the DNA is TGTGCCAGCAGTGGACAGGGGATGTTTCAGCCCCAGCATTTT.